The rows below give T cell receptor beta chains drawn from one sample of a study of TIL therapy for anti-PD-1-resistant metastatic lung cancer. Assay: immunoSEQ multiplex PCR; the TCRdb copy retains only in-frame clones and omits some. The sample carries 36,000 or so clones, around 67% recorded once. Material: blood, obtained at baseline. The receptors here all came from a person aged 25-85 years with non-small cell lung cancer. CDR3s include the opening cysteine and the closing phenylalanine or tryptophan. A D gene is named only where the DNA matches it firmly. Clone size appears in some rows only: once, few, many, or a class for an expanded clone.

>TRBJ2-3|.|TRBD2|TRBV5-1
TGCGCCAGCAGTGACGGGACTAGCGGACACACAGATACGCAGTATTTT
CASSDGTSGHTDTQYF
>TRBJ2-1|.|.|TRBV6-5
TGTGCCAGCAGTTACGGAGTAGCGCCCTACAATGAGCAGTTCTTC
CASSYGVAPYNEQFF
>TRBJ1-1|once|TRBD1|TRBV7-6
TGTGCCAGCAGCTTGAGACAGGGGGCGGGAAACACTGAAGCTTTCTTT
CASSLRQGAGNTEAFF
>TRBJ1-2|.|.|TRBV10-3
TGTGCCATCAGTGAGCCCCTCAATGGCTACACCTTC
CAISEPLNGYTF
>TRBJ1-6|few|.|TRBV6-5
TGTGCCAGCAACCCCGGCAGTAATTCACCCCTCCACTTT
CASNPGSNSPLHF
>TRBJ2-1|.|TRBD1|TRBV28
TGTGCCAGCAGTTTACAGGGGGCTCACGATGAGCAGTTCTTC
CASSLQGAHDEQFF
>TRBJ2-1|.|TRBD2|TRBV25-1
TGTGCCAGCTATAGGACTAGCGGGTGTGAGCAGTTCTTC
CASYRTSGCEQFF
>TRBJ2-2|.|.|TRBV2
TGTGCCAGCAAAGAGGCCTACACCGGGGAGCTGTTTTTT
CASKEAYTGELFF
>TRBJ2-7|.|TRBD1|TRBV27
TGTGCCAGCAGTCCCGACAGGGGAGGCGCCTACGAGCAGTACTTC
CASSPDRGGAYEQYF
>TRBJ1-6|few|TRBD1|TRBV7-9
TGTGCCAGCAGCTTCGGGACAGGGCTTAATTCACCCCTCCACTTT
CASSFGTGLNSPLHF
>TRBJ1-5|.|.|TRBV19
TGTGCCAGTAGTATCTCAGGGGACAATCAGCCCCAGCATTTT
CASSISGDNQPQHF
>TRBJ2-5|.|.|TRBV10-3
TGTGCCATCAGTGATCCCGGGACACCCATGATGCAAGAGACCCAGTACTTC
CAISDPGTPMMQETQYF
>TRBJ2-1|.|TRBD1|TRBV4-1
TGCGCCAGCAGCCAATTAACAGGGGACAATGAGCAGTTCTTC
CASSQLTGDNEQFF
>TRBJ2-2|few|.|TRBV11-3
TGTGCCAGCAGCTATAAGCGAACCGGGGAGCTGTTTTTT
CASSYKRTGELFF
>TRBJ1-4|few|.|TRBV6-6
TGTGCCAGCAGGGGCGGCACCGAAAAACTGTTTTTT
CASRGGTEKLFF
>TRBJ1-2|.|.|TRBV27
TGTGCCAGCAGCCCCGGGACCCAGTCCTATGGCTACACCTTC
CASSPGTQSYGYTF
>TRBJ1-4|once|.|TRBV7-9
TGTGCCAGCAGCTTCGCTCCGGGGCAGACCGCCCTCAATGAAAAACTGTTTTTT
CASSFAPGQTALNEKLFF
>TRBJ2-7|.|TRBD1|TRBV19
TGTGCCAGTAGCGCCGGGACAGGCCTCTACGAGCAGTACTTC
CASSAGTGLYEQYF
>TRBJ2-5|.|.|TRBV7-9
TGTGCCAGCAGCCCCGGCTTCAGTTTGGCGAGGGGAACTCAAGAGACCCAGTACTTC
CASSPGFSLARGTQETQYF
>TRBJ2-1|few|TRBD2|TRBV5-1
TGCGCCAGCAGGTTGGGACTAGCGGGGGAGTACAATGAGCAGTTCTTC
CASRLGLAGEYNEQFF
>TRBJ2-2|.|.|TRBV7-2
TGTGCCAGCAGCTTGGGGGGACCCACCGGGGAGCTGTTTTTT
CASSLGGPTGELFF
>TRBJ2-1|.|TRBD2|TRBV9
TGTGCCAGCAGCGCAGCATTCGGACAGGGGGTCGCTAGCGGGAGGGCCCCCAATGAGCAGTTCTTC
CASSAAFGQGVASGRAPNEQFF
>TRBJ1-2|once|TRBD1|TRBV10-3
TGTGCCATCAGGGACAGGGCGCCGGGGGGCTATGGCTACACCTTC
CAIRDRAPGGYGYTF
>TRBJ1-1|.|TRBD1|TRBV10-3
TGTGCCATCAAATCGGGACAGGGGGCCATACGGAACACTGAAGCTTTCTTT
CAIKSGQGAIRNTEAFF
>TRBJ2-1|.|.|TRBV6-5
TGTGCCAGCGGGTATGAGCAGTTCTTC
CASGYEQFF
>TRBJ2-1|.|.|TRBV6-6
TGTGCCAGCAGTTACTCGAGAGGGTATAATGAGCAGTTCTTC
CASSYSRGYNEQFF
>TRBJ1-2|few|.|TRBV5-7
TGTGCCAGCAGCTTGGAGCGGGGTAACTATGGCTACACCTTC
CASSLERGNYGYTF
>TRBJ2-3|.|TRBD1|TRBV5-6
TGTGCCAGCAGGCCTATACTACAGGGGGCGATATACACAGATACGCAGTATTTT
CASRPILQGAIYTDTQYF
>TRBJ1-4|.|.|TRBV7-9
TGTGCCAGCAGCTTAACAGGGCCTAATGAAAAACTGTTTTTT
CASSLTGPNEKLFF
>TRBJ1-4|.|.|TRBV27
TGTGCCAGCAGTTTATACGCCGCGTGGAATGAAAAACTGTTTTTT
CASSLYAAWNEKLFF
>TRBJ1-1|.|TRBD1|TRBV10-3
TGTGCCATTGGGACAGGGCTTATGAACACTGAAGCTTTCTTT
CAIGTGLMNTEAFF
>TRBJ1-1|.|.|TRBV28
TGTGCCAGCAGCCCCATTGGGGAAGCTTTCTTT
CASSPIGEAFF
>TRBJ2-4|.|.|TRBV7-2
TGTGCCAGCAGCTTTCAGGGACAGGGACTAGCTGTGGAGTACTTC
CASSFQGQGLAVEYF
>TRBJ2-7|.|TRBD1|TRBV11-2
TGTGCCAGCAGCTTAGTCCCACAGGGGGCGAGCTCCTACGAGCAGTACTTC
CASSLVPQGASSYEQYF
>TRBJ1-2|once|.|TRBV6-1
TGTGCCAGCAGTCTAGGGGGGGGCTACACCTTC
CASSLGGGYTF
>TRBJ2-5|.|.|TRBV7-9
TGTGCCAGCAGCTTAGCGGGTCTAGCCCTCCACCAAGAGACCCAGTACTTC
CASSLAGLALHQETQYF
>TRBJ2-7|few|.|TRBV27
TGTGCCAGCAGAGATAGGGGGGGTTCCTACGAGCAGTACTTC
CASRDRGGSYEQYF
>TRBJ2-5|.|TRBD2|TRBV4-1
TGCGCCAGCAGCCAAGATCTGACTAGCGGGGGTGTCGAGACCCAGTACTTC
CASSQDLTSGGVETQYF
>TRBJ2-1|.|TRBD2|TRBV11-3
TGTGCCAGCAGCTTAGGGGGACTAGCGGGTGGTGCCCTATTGTTCTTC
CASSLGGLAGGALLFF
>TRBJ1-4|.|.|TRBV6-5
TGTGCCAGCAGTGGGGGGGGAATATTACTGTTTTTT
CASSGGGILLFF
>TRBJ1-3|.|.|TRBV6-1
TGTGCCAGCAGTGAAACGGGGGCAAGCTCTGGAAACACCATATATTTT
CASSETGASSGNTIYF
>TRBJ1-6|.|.|TRBV21-1
TGTGCCAGAACCGAGGGACCCAATTCACCCCTCCACTTT
CARTEGPNSPLHF
>TRBJ1-1|.|TRBD1|TRBV9
TGTGCCAGCAGCGTAGATACAGGGGCTTTCACTGAAGCTTTCTTT
CASSVDTGAFTEAFF
>TRBJ2-3|.|.|TRBV7-3
TGTGCCAGCAGCTTCACCTGGGACAACACAGATACGCAGTATTTT
CASSFTWDNTDTQYF
>TRBJ2-7|few|.|TRBV28
TGTGCCAGCAGTTCGGGGTATAACGAGCAGTACTTC
CASSSGYNEQYF
>TRBJ2-1|.|TRBD1|TRBV7-6
TGTGCCAGCAGCGAGGGTACAGGGGCATTGAATGAGCAGTTCTTC
CASSEGTGALNEQFF
>TRBJ2-7|.|TRBD2|TRBV6-5
TGTGCCAGCAGTCTCCGGGGACTAGCGGTTTACGAGCAGTACTTC
CASSLRGLAVYEQYF
>TRBJ2-2|.|.|TRBV30
TGTGCCTGGGGCCTCACCGGGGAGCTGTTTTTT
CAWGLTGELFF
>TRBJ2-7|.|.|TRBV19
TGTGCCAGTAGTATAGATCGGTCTGGGTACGAGCAGTACTTC
CASSIDRSGYEQYF
>TRBJ1-2|.|.|TRBV6-6
TGTGCCACCCGGGTACAGGGAATGGACTATGGCTACACCTTC
CATRVQGMDYGYTF
>TRBJ2-5|.|TRBD2|TRBV7-2
TGTGCCAGCAGCAAGACTAGCGGGAGTATAGTAGAGACCCAGTACTTC
CASSKTSGSIVETQYF
>TRBJ2-7|.|.|TRBV6-5
TGTGCCAGCAACTCGGGTTCCTTCTACGAGCAGTACTTC
CASNSGSFYEQYF
>TRBJ1-5|.|.|TRBV7-9
TGTGCCAGCAGCTCAGATCTTTGGCCCCAGCATTTT
CASSSDLWPQHF
>TRBJ2-2|few|TRBD1|TRBV7-9
TGTGCCAGCAGCTCCCGGACAGGTCAGACCGGGGAGCTGTTTTTT
CASSSRTGQTGELFF
>TRBJ1-2|.|TRBD1|TRBV27
TGTGCCACCAAGAACAGGGGGGGGGACTATGGCTACACCTTC
CATKNRGGDYGYTF